A selection of T cell receptor beta chains follows, all from one sample in a study of blood T cells in healthy people across ages. TCRdb analysed the 5' RACE reads with MiXCR anew, one entry per CDR3 protein. Of hundreds of thousands of distinct CDR3 sequences in the sample, about 43% were seen once. Source material: blood. These TCRs come from an elderly man in good health. Both conserved end residues are part of each CDR3. The order of the fields is J gene, clone size, D gene, V gene, CDR3 DNA, CDR3 protein. A D gene is named only where the DNA matches it firmly. For some rows the clone size is stated as once, few or many, or as a class when expanded; others skip it.

j_gene: TRBJ2-2; abundance: NA; d_gene: TRBD2; v_gene: TRBV5-1; CDR3nt: TGCGCCAGCAGCCAAGGGGGACTAGCCGACCCCGGGGAGCTGTTTTTT; CDR3aa: CASSQGGLADPGELFF
j_gene: TRBJ1-2; abundance: many; d_gene: NA; v_gene: TRBV29-1; CDR3nt: TGCAGCGTTGATCCCGGCTACACCTTC; CDR3aa: CSVDPGYTF
j_gene: TRBJ1-4; abundance: NA; d_gene: TRBD1; v_gene: TRBV10-2; CDR3nt: TGCGCCAGCAAATCGGGACAGGGATACGAAAAACTGTTTTTT; CDR3aa: CASKSGQGYEKLFF
j_gene: TRBJ2-7; abundance: few; d_gene: TRBD2; v_gene: TRBV7-2; CDR3nt: TGTGCCAGCAGCCCTCGGACTAGCGGACGCGACGAGCAGTACTTC; CDR3aa: CASSPRTSGRDEQYF
j_gene: TRBJ2-1; abundance: NA; d_gene: TRBD2; v_gene: TRBV7-9; CDR3nt: TGTGCCAGCAGCCCTAGAGGTAGCGGGGGAACGTACAATGTGCAGTTCTTC; CDR3aa: CASSPRGSGGTYNVQFF
j_gene: TRBJ2-5; abundance: few; d_gene: NA; v_gene: TRBV11-2; CDR3nt: TGTGCCAGCAAAATACCGGGACTCGCCCAAGAGACCCAGTACTTC; CDR3aa: CASKIPGLAQETQYF
j_gene: TRBJ1-1; abundance: NA; d_gene: TRBD1; v_gene: TRBV20-1; CDR3nt: TGCAGTGTCATACACAGGGGGCGGACGAACACTGAAGCTTTCTTT; CDR3aa: CSVIHRGRTNTEAFF
j_gene: TRBJ2-4; abundance: NA; d_gene: TRBD2; v_gene: TRBV7-2; CDR3nt: TGTGCCAGCAGCATTAGCGGGAGATACATTCAGTACTTC; CDR3aa: CASSISGRYIQYF
j_gene: TRBJ2-7; abundance: NA; d_gene: NA; v_gene: TRBV11-2; CDR3nt: TGTGCCAGCAGCTTAGGTGGCAGGGGCTTCGACGAGCAGTACTTC; CDR3aa: CASSLGGRGFDEQYF
j_gene: TRBJ2-3; abundance: few; d_gene: NA; v_gene: TRBV3-1; CDR3nt: TGTGCCAGCAGCCAAGCGGGCCTTAGGGGCACAGATACGCAGTATTTT; CDR3aa: CASSQAGLRGTDTQYF
j_gene: TRBJ2-1; abundance: few; d_gene: NA; v_gene: TRBV4-3; CDR3nt: TGCGCCAGCAGCCTATCCGGGGGTACGAATGAGCAGTTCTTC; CDR3aa: CASSLSGGTNEQFF
j_gene: TRBJ2-2; abundance: NA; d_gene: TRBD2; v_gene: TRBV9; CDR3nt: TGTGCCAGCAGCGTCCTCTTTTCTAGCGGCAAACGCACCGGGGAGCTGTTTTTT; CDR3aa: CASSVLFSSGKRTGELFF
j_gene: TRBJ2-1; abundance: NA; d_gene: TRBD2; v_gene: TRBV7-9; CDR3nt: TGTGCCAGCAGCCCGCGGACTAGCGGGATAATCGATGAGCAGTTCTTC; CDR3aa: CASSPRTSGIIDEQFF
j_gene: TRBJ1-1; abundance: many; d_gene: TRBD1; v_gene: TRBV7-2; CDR3nt: TGTGCCAGCAGCTCCGGACAGGGGGCGGAAATTCGCCGGCCCGGGACTGAAGCTTTCTTT; CDR3aa: CASSSGQGAEIRRPGTEAFF
j_gene: TRBJ1-2; abundance: NA; d_gene: TRBD1; v_gene: TRBV9; CDR3nt: TGTGCCAGCAGCGGGACAGGGGGCTATTGCTACACCTTC; CDR3aa: CASSGTGGYCYTF
j_gene: TRBJ2-3; abundance: NA; d_gene: NA; v_gene: TRBV7-2; CDR3nt: TGTGCCGGCAGCTTAGCTCGGGAGGATACGCAGTATTTT; CDR3aa: CAGSLAREDTQYF
j_gene: TRBJ2-1; abundance: NA; d_gene: NA; v_gene: TRBV28; CDR3nt: TGTGCCAGCAGGCCATCGGGCCCCTCTAATGAGCAGTTCTTC; CDR3aa: CASRPSGPSNEQFF
j_gene: TRBJ1-5; abundance: NA; d_gene: TRBD1; v_gene: TRBV6-5; CDR3nt: TGTGCCAGCAGACGGACAGGTTATAGCAATCAGCCCCAGCATTTT; CDR3aa: CASRRTGYSNQPQHF
j_gene: TRBJ1-6; abundance: NA; d_gene: NA; v_gene: TRBV5-1; CDR3nt: TGCGCCAGCAGCCTTACAGGGTTTCACCTCCACTTT; CDR3aa: CASSLTGFHLHF
j_gene: TRBJ2-7; abundance: NA; d_gene: NA; v_gene: TRBV6-5; CDR3nt: TGTGCCAGCGGGTACACCGAGCAGTACTTC; CDR3aa: CASGYTEQYF
j_gene: TRBJ2-1; abundance: few; d_gene: TRBD2; v_gene: TRBV11-1; CDR3nt: TGTGCCAGCAGCTTACGACTAGCGACCTCCTACAATGAGCAGTTCTTC; CDR3aa: CASSLRLATSYNEQFF
j_gene: TRBJ1-5; abundance: NA; d_gene: NA; v_gene: TRBV7-2; CDR3nt: TGTGCCAGCAGCCTCGCCGGGACAAGGGAACGCCAGCATTTT; CDR3aa: CASSLAGTRERQHF
j_gene: TRBJ1-2; abundance: few; d_gene: TRBD1; v_gene: TRBV29-1; CDR3nt: TGCAGCGGGCGGGACAGCGAGAACTATGGCTACACCTTC; CDR3aa: CSGRDSENYGYTF
j_gene: TRBJ1-2; abundance: NA; d_gene: NA; v_gene: TRBV4-1; CDR3nt: TGCGCCAGCAGCCAAGAAGGCGGCAGGTTAAACTGTGGCTACACCTTC; CDR3aa: CASSQEGGRLNCGYTF
j_gene: TRBJ2-3; abundance: many; d_gene: TRBD2; v_gene: TRBV29-1; CDR3nt: TGCAGCTCGGGACTAGCGGGAACAGATACGCAGTATTTT; CDR3aa: CSSGLAGTDTQYF
j_gene: TRBJ2-1; abundance: NA; d_gene: TRBD2; v_gene: TRBV24-1; CDR3nt: TGTGCCACCAGTGATGGACTAGCGGATCACTACAATGAGCAGTTCTTC; CDR3aa: CATSDGLADHYNEQFF
j_gene: TRBJ2-1; abundance: NA; d_gene: NA; v_gene: TRBV6-1; CDR3nt: TGTGCCAGCCGGACTCCCGGAGAAGAGACCCAGTTCTTC; CDR3aa: CASRTPGEETQFF
j_gene: TRBJ2-5; abundance: NA; d_gene: TRBD1; v_gene: TRBV6-2/TRBV6-3; CDR3nt: TGTGCCAGCAGTTACTATGAGGGGGCCCCCTACAATGAGCAGTACTTC; CDR3aa: CASSYYEGAPYNEQYF
j_gene: TRBJ2-7; abundance: NA; d_gene: NA; v_gene: TRBV7-2; CDR3nt: TGTGCCAGCAGCTCCCCCCGGGGACTCCACTACGAGCAGTACTTC; CDR3aa: CASSSPRGLHYEQYF
j_gene: TRBJ2-1; abundance: few; d_gene: NA; v_gene: TRBV20-1; CDR3nt: TGCAGTGCTAGAGGTTACAATGAGCAGTTCTTC; CDR3aa: CSARGYNEQFF
j_gene: TRBJ1-1; abundance: NA; d_gene: NA; v_gene: TRBV3-1; CDR3nt: TGTGCCAGCATCTCCAATGGAGAAGGGAACACTGAAGCTTTCTTT; CDR3aa: CASISNGEGNTEAFF
j_gene: TRBJ1-1; abundance: NA; d_gene: NA; v_gene: TRBV18; CDR3nt: TGTGCCAGCTCACCACAGGGTGCGGACACTGAAGCTTTCTTT; CDR3aa: CASSPQGADTEAFF
j_gene: TRBJ2-5; abundance: NA; d_gene: TRBD1; v_gene: TRBV7-2; CDR3nt: TGTGCCAGCAGCTTAGAGGGACAGGGGCGAGAGACCCAGTACTTC; CDR3aa: CASSLEGQGRETQYF
j_gene: TRBJ2-1; abundance: NA; d_gene: TRBD2; v_gene: TRBV7-9; CDR3nt: TGTGCCAGCAGCTCGGGGGGACTTTCCTCGGCTGAGCAGTTCTTC; CDR3aa: CASSSGGLSSAEQFF
j_gene: TRBJ2-7; abundance: NA; d_gene: TRBD2; v_gene: TRBV28; CDR3nt: TGTGCCAGCATTCCTAGCGGGGAGGGGAGGACCTACGAGCAGTACTTC; CDR3aa: CASIPSGEGRTYEQYF
j_gene: TRBJ2-7; abundance: few; d_gene: NA; v_gene: TRBV25-1; CDR3nt: TGTGCCAGTGGTACAGGGACCTACGAGCAGTACTTC; CDR3aa: CASGTGTYEQYF
j_gene: TRBJ2-3; abundance: NA; d_gene: NA; v_gene: TRBV20-1; CDR3nt: TGCAGTACTAGGGCTCCCAGTACAGATACGCAGTATTTT; CDR3aa: CSTRAPSTDTQYF
j_gene: TRBJ2-5; abundance: few; d_gene: NA; v_gene: TRBV11-2; CDR3nt: TGTGCCAGCAGCTCGTCCTGGGGCTTAGGGCAAGAGACCCAGTACTTC; CDR3aa: CASSSSWGLGQETQYF
j_gene: TRBJ2-3; abundance: NA; d_gene: NA; v_gene: TRBV18; CDR3nt: TGTGCCAGCTCACCACGTAAACAGGCCCAAGGGCAGTATTTT; CDR3aa: CASSPRKQAQGQYF
j_gene: TRBJ2-5; abundance: once; d_gene: TRBD1; v_gene: TRBV6-2/TRBV6-3; CDR3nt: TGTGCCAGCAACCGGGGACAGGGCGGCGAGACCCAGTACTTC; CDR3aa: CASNRGQGGETQYF
j_gene: TRBJ2-3; abundance: NA; d_gene: TRBD2; v_gene: TRBV5-4; CDR3nt: TGTGCCAGCAGCGGGACTAGCGGGGCCATACGTACGCAGTATTTT; CDR3aa: CASSGTSGAIRTQYF
j_gene: TRBJ2-1; abundance: NA; d_gene: TRBD2; v_gene: TRBV7-2; CDR3nt: TGTGCCAGCAGAGGGAGTACACTAGCGGACAATCTCTACAATGAGCAGTTCTTC; CDR3aa: CASRGSTLADNLYNEQFF
j_gene: TRBJ2-1; abundance: NA; d_gene: NA; v_gene: TRBV20-1; CDR3nt: TGCAGTAACGAATCCTACAATGAGCAGTTCTTC; CDR3aa: CSNESYNEQFF
j_gene: TRBJ2-7; abundance: NA; d_gene: NA; v_gene: TRBV11-3; CDR3nt: TGTGCCAGCAGCGTGGAACAGAAAAGCGAGCAGTACTTC; CDR3aa: CASSVEQKSEQYF
j_gene: TRBJ2-3; abundance: few; d_gene: NA; v_gene: TRBV28; CDR3nt: TGTGCCAGCAAGGAGGGCACAGATACGCAGTATTTT; CDR3aa: CASKEGTDTQYF
j_gene: TRBJ2-7; abundance: many; d_gene: NA; v_gene: TRBV20-1; CDR3nt: TGCAGTGCTAGTACCGACGACTACGAGCAGTACTTC; CDR3aa: CSASTDDYEQYF
j_gene: TRBJ2-7; abundance: NA; d_gene: NA; v_gene: TRBV29-1; CDR3nt: TGCAGCGTTGAAGTAGCCTACGGGCAGTACTTC; CDR3aa: CSVEVAYGQYF
j_gene: TRBJ2-4; abundance: NA; d_gene: TRBD1; v_gene: TRBV3-1; CDR3nt: TGTGCCAGCAGCCAATCGGACAGGAGATTAGCCAAAAACATTCAGTACTTC; CDR3aa: CASSQSDRRLAKNIQYF
j_gene: TRBJ2-1; abundance: NA; d_gene: NA; v_gene: TRBV19; CDR3nt: TGTGCCAGTAGTATTAGGGGGGCGAATGAGCAGTTCTTC; CDR3aa: CASSIRGANEQFF
j_gene: TRBJ2-1; abundance: NA; d_gene: NA; v_gene: TRBV4-3; CDR3nt: TGCGCCAGCAGCCAAGATTACCAAATCAATGAGCAGTTCTTC; CDR3aa: CASSQDYQINEQFF
j_gene: TRBJ2-3; abundance: few; d_gene: NA; v_gene: TRBV20-1; CDR3nt: TGCAGTGCCCAGGGGGTGAGCGGGGGTCCAGGTACAGATACGCAGTATTTT; CDR3aa: CSAQGVSGGPGTDTQYF
j_gene: TRBJ2-5; abundance: NA; d_gene: TRBD2; v_gene: TRBV20-1; CDR3nt: TGCAGTGCTAGTGGGAGGGGTCGGGAGACCCAGTACTTC; CDR3aa: CSASGRGRETQYF
j_gene: TRBJ2-1; abundance: NA; d_gene: NA; v_gene: TRBV7-2; CDR3nt: TGTGCCAGCAGGGCCCCCTGGGGCCCCGATGAGCAGTTCTTC; CDR3aa: CASRAPWGPDEQFF